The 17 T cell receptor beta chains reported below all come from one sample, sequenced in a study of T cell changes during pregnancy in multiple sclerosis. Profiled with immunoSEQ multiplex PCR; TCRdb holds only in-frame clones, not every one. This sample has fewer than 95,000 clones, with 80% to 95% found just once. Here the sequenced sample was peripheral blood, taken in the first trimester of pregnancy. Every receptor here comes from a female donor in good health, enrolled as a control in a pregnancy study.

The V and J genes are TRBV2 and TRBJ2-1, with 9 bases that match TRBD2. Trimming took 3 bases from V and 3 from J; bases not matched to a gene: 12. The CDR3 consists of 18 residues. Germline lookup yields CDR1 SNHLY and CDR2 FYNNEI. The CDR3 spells CASSERGIAGVGYNEQFF. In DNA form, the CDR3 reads TGTGCCAGCAGTGAGAGAGGGATAGCGGGAGTAGGCTACAATGAGCAGTTCTTC.

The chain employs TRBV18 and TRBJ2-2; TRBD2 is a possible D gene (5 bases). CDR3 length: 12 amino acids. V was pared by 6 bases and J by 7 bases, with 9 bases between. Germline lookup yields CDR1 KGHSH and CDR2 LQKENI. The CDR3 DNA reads TGTGCCAGCTCTCTAGCTCTCGGGGAGCTGTTTTTT. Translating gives CASSLALGELFF.

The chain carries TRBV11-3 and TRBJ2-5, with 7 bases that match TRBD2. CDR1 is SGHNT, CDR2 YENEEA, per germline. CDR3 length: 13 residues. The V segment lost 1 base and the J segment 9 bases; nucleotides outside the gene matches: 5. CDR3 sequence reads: CASSLGEGRAQYF. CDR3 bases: TGTGCCAGCAGCTTAGGGGAGGGGAGGGCCCAGTACTTC.

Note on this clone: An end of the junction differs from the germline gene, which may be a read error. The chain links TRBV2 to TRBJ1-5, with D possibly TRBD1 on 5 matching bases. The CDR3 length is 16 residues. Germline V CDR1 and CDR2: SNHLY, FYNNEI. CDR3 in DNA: TGTGCCAGCAGTGGGGGGGACGGCTATTTCAATAAGCCCCAGCATTTT. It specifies CASSGGDGYFNKPQHF.

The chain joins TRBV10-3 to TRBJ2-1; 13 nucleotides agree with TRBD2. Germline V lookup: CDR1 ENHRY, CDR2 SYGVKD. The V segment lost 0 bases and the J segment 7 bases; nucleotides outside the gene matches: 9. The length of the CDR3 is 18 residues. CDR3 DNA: TGTGCCATCAGTGAGTCCGTCACTAGCGGGAGGGCCTCGAATGAGCAGTTCTTC. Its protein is CAISESVTSGRASNEQFF.

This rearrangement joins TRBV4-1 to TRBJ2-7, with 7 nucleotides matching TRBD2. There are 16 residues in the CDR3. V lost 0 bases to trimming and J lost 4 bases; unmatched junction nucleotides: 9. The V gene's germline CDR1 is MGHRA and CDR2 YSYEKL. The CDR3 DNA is TGCGCCAGCAGCCAAGATTTCCTTCGCGGGAGTTACGAGCAGTACTTC. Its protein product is CASSQDFLRGSYEQYF.

The CDR3 region has the DNA TGCGCCAGCAGCTCAACTCAGGGGACCGGGGAGCTGTTTTTT. Protein product: CASSSTQGTGELFF. This sequence joins TRBV5-1 and TRBJ2-2; possibly TRBD1 for D (6 bases). The germline gives CDR1 SGHRS, CDR2 YFSETQ. The CDR3 contains 14 residues. Between the trimmed V and J ends, which lost 3 bases and 5 bases, there was a span of 11 bases.

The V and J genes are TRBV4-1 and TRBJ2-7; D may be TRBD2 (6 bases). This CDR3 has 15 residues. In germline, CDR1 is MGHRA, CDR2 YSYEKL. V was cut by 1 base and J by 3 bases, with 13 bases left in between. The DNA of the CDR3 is TGCGCCAGCAGCCAAGTTGGGGGGACCCACTACGAGCAGTACTTC. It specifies CASSQVGGTHYEQYF.

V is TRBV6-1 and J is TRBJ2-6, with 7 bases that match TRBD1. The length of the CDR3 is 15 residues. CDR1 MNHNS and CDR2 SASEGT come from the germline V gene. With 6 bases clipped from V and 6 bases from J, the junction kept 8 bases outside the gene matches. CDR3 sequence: CASRTGSLEANVLTF. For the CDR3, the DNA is TGTGCCAGCAGGACAGGGAGTTTAGAGGCCAACGTCCTGACTTTC.

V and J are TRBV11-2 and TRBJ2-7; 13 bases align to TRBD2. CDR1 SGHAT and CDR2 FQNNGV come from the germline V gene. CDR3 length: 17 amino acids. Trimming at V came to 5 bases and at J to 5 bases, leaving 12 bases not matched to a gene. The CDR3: CASSKRTSGSFNDEQYF. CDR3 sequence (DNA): TGTGCCAGCAGCAAACGGACTAGCGGGAGCTTTAACGACGAGCAGTACTTC.

CDR3 DNA: TGTGCCAGCAGTTTACGGACTAGCAGCTACGAGCAGTACTTC. Its protein product is CASSLRTSSYEQYF. The V and J genes are TRBV27 and TRBJ2-7; TRBD2 matches at 8 bases. V lost 2 bases to trimming and J lost 3 bases; unmatched junction nucleotides: 3. CDR1 and CDR2 (germline): MNHEY, SMNVEV (reference sequence). The length of the CDR3 is 14 residues.

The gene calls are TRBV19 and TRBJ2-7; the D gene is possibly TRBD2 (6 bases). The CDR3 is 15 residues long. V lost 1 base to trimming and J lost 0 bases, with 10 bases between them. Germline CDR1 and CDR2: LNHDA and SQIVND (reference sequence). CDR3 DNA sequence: TGTGCCAGTAGTATAGTCGGGGGAAGCTCCTACGAGCAGTACTTC. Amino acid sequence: CASSIVGGSSYEQYF.

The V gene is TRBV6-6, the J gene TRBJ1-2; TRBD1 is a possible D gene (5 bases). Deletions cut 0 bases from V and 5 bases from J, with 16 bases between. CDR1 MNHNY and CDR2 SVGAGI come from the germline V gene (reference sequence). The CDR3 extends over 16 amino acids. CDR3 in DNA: TGTGCCAGCAGTTACTCGATCGCAGGGAGGGAATATGGCTACACCTTC. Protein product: CASSYSIAGREYGYTF.

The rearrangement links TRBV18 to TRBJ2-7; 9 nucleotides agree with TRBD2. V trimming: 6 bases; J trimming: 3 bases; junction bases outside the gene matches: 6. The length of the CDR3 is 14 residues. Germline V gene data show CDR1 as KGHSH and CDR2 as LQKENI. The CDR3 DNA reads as TGTGCCAGCTCTTTTGGGACTAGCATCTACGAGCAGTACTTC. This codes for CASSFGTSIYEQYF.

The CDR3 sequence is CASSQAGHGAEAFF. CDR3 DNA: TGTGCCAGCAGTCAAGCGGGACATGGGGCTGAAGCTTTCTTT. The chain has TRBV28 and TRBJ1-1, with D tentatively TRBD1 (6 bases). CDR3 length equals 14 residues. Trimming removed 5 bases at V and 6 bases at J, with 16 bases between. Germline lookup yields CDR1 MDHEN and CDR2 SYDVKM.

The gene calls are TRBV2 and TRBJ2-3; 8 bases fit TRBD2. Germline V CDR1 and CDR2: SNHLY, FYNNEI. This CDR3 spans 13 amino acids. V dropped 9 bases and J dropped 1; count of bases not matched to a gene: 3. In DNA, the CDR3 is TGTGCCAGACTAGCGGTGGGCACAGATACGCAGTATTTT. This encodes CARLAVGTDTQYF.

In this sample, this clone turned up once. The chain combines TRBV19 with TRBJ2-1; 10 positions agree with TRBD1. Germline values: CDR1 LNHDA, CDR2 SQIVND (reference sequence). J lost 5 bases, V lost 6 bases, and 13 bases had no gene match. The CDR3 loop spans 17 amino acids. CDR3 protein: CASRPSSRDRGHNEQFF. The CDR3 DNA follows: TGTGCCAGTAGACCCAGTAGCCGGGACAGGGGACACAATGAGCAGTTCTTC.